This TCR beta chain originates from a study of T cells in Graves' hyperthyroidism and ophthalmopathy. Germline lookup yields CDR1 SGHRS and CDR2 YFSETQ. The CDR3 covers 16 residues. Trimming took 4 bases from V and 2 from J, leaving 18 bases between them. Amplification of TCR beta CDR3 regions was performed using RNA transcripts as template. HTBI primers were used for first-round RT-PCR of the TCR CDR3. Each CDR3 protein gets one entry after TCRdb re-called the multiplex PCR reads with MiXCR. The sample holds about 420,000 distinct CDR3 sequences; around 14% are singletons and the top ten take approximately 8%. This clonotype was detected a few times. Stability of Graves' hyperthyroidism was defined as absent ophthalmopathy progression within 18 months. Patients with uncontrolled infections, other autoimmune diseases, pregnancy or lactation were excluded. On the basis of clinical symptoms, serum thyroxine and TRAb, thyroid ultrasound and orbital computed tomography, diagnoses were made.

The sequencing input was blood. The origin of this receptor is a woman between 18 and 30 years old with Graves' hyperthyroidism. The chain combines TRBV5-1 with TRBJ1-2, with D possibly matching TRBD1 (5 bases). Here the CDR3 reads CASSRGGTLINYGYTF. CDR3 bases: TGCGCCAGCAGCCGGGGAGGGACGTTAATCAACTATGGCTACACCTTC.